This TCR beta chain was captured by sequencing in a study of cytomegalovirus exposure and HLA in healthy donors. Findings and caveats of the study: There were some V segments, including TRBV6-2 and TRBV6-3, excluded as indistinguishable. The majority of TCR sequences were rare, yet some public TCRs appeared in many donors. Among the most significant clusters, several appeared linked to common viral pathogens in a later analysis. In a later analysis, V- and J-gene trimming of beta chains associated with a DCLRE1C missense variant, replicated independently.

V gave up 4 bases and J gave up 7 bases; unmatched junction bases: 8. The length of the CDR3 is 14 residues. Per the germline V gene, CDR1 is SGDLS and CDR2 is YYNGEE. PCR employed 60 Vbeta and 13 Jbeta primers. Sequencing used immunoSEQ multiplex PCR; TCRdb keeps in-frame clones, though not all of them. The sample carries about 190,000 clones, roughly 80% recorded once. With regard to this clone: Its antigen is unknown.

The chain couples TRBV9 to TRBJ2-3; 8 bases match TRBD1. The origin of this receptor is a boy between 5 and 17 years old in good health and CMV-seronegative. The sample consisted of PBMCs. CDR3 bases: TGTGCCAGCAGCTTTGACAGGGGTGGGAATACGCAGTATTTT. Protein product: CASSFDRGGNTQYF.